The source of this TCR beta chain is a study of OX40 agonist ivuxolimab in advanced cancers. With V trimmed by 6 bases and J by 6 bases, 6 bases remained unmatched. Germline values: CDR1 SGHNT, CDR2 YENEEA. This CDR3 has 14 residues. Regarding this clone: The antigen is undetermined.

Findings and limits, study-wide: CD8+ T cells showed, on average, more clonal expansion than CD4+ cells.

Patients with a history of autoimmune disease or on systemic immunosuppression were excluded. Samples of blood were obtained at baseline, on cycle 4 day 1, and on cycle 7 day 1. Method: immunoSEQ multiplex PCR; TCRdb's copy keeps in-frame clones and lacks some. The sample yields 35,000 to 45,000 clones, approximately 89% seen once. V is TRBV11-3 and J is TRBJ1-1, with TRBD1 matching 11 bases. The receptor was derived from an adult with an advanced solid tumor such as melanoma, head and neck, liver or kidney cancer. The source was CD4+ or CD8+ T cells sorted from blood, collected in a trial of the OX40 agonist ivuxolimab. The CDR3 nucleotides are TGTGCCAGCAGTAAGGACAGGGGGCTCTCTGAAGCTTTCTTT. Amino acids: CASSKDRGLSEAFF.